One TCR beta chain is described in this entry. Here immunoSEQ multiplex PCR was the method, and the copy in TCRdb shows in-frame clones only, minus some. The sample consists of some 2,500,000 clones, approximately 93% of them appearing once. The sample comes from a study of shared clonotypes between healthy human individuals. Every one of the donors was a Caucasian adult that lived in Nashville, Tennessee. J was trimmed by 5 bases and V by 5 bases; bases with no gene match: 13. This CDR3 has 16 amino acids. Looked up from germline, CDR1 is SEHNR and CDR2 is FQNEAQ (reference sequence). This rearrangement joins TRBV7-9 to TRBJ2-5; 8 nucleotides line up with TRBD2. Sample: naive CD4+ T cells from PBMCs. Subset specified: CD45RA+ positively selected. The source is a man aged 18 to 30 in good health. Some clones in this sample may be carry-over from other donors' samples. CDR3 DNA: TGTGCCAGCAGCCCCGTTCCGGGAGGGCCCCGGGAGACCCAGTACTTC. Translated: CASSPVPGGPRETQYF. The full variable domain, in which reference TRBV7-9 and TRBJ2-5 provide the parts outside the CDR3, is DTGVSQNPRHKITKRGQNVTFRCDPISEHNRLYWYRQTLGQGPEFLTYFQNEAQLEKSRLLSDRFSAERPKGSFSTLEIQRTEQGDSAMYLCASSPVPGGPRETQYFGPGTRLLVL.